This TCR beta chain stems from a study of cytomegalovirus exposure and HLA in healthy donors. For the study at large: It was reported in a later analysis that the same platform had been used for the 120 validation repertoires as for the approximately 730 first-cohort repertoires.

Concerning this clone: Its matching antigen is unknown.

Whole-study findings and limits: It was found in a later analysis that first-cohort TCR clusters tended to co-occur in the 130 or so validation repertoires.

The V and J ends lost 6 bases and 4 bases respectively, with 27 bases between them. Germline V CDR1 and CDR2: MNHEY, SMNVEV (reference sequence). The CDR3 spans 18 residues. Produced via immunoSEQ multiplex PCR; TCRdb's table is partial and in-frame only. This table holds a few hundred thousand clones, around 87% found once. The receptor's source is a woman younger than 30 in good health and CMV-seronegative. The chain has TRBV27 and TRBJ1-2, with D possibly matching TRBD1 (5 bases). The material sequenced was PBMCs. The CDR3 bases are TGTGCCAGCAGGTCTAGGGGATACAGTTATTCAAGGGGCTATGGCTACACCTTC. Protein: CASRSRGYSYSRGYGYTF.